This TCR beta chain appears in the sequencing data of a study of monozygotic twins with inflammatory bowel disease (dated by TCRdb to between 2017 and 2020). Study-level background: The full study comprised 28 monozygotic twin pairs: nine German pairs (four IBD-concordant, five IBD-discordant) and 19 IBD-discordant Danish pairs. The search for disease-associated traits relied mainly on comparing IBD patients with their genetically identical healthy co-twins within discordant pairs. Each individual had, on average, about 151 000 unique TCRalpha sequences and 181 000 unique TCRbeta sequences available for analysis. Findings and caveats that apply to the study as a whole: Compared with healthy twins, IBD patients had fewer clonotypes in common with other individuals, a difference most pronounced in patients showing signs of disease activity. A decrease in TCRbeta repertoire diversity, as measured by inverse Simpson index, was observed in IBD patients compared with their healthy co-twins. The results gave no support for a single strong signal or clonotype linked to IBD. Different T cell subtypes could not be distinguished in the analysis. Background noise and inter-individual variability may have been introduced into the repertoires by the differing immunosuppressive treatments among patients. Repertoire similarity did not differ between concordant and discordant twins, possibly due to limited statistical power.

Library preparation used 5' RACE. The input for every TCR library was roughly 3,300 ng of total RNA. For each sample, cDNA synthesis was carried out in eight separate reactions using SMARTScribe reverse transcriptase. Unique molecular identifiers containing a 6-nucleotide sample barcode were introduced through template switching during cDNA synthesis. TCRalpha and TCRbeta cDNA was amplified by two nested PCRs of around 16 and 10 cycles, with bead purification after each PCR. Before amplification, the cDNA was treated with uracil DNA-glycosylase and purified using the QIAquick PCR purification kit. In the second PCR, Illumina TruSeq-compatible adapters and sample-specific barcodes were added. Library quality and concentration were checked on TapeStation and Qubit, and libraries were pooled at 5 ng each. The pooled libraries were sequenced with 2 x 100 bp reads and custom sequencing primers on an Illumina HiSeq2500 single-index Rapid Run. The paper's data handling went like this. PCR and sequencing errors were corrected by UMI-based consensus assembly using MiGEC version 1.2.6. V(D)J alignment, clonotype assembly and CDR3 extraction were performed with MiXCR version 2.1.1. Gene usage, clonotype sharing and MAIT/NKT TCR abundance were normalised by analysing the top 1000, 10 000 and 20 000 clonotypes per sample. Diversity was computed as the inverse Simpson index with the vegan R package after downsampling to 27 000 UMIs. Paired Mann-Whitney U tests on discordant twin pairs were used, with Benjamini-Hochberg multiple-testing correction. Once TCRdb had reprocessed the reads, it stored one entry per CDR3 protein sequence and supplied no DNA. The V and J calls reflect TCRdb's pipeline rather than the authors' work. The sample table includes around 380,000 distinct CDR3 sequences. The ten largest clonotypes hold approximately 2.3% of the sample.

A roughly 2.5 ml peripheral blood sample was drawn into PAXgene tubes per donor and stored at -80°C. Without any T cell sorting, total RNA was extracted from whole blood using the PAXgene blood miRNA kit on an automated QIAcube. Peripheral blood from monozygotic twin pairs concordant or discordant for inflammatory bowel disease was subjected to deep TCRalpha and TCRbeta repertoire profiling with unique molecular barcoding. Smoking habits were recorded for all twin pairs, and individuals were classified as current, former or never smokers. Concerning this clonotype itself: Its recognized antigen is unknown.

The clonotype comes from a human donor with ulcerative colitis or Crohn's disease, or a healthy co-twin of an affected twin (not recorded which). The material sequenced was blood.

Here the CDR3 is given as CASSGQGVDTIYF. The chain was built from TRBV7-9 and TRBJ1-3; TCRdb's D gene call, TRBD1, goes unchecked for lack of DNA. CDR1 SEHNR and CDR2 FQNEAQ were looked up in the germline V gene (reference sequence). The cysteine opens and the phenylalanine closes a CDR3 of 13 amino acids. The DNA sequence is not available.